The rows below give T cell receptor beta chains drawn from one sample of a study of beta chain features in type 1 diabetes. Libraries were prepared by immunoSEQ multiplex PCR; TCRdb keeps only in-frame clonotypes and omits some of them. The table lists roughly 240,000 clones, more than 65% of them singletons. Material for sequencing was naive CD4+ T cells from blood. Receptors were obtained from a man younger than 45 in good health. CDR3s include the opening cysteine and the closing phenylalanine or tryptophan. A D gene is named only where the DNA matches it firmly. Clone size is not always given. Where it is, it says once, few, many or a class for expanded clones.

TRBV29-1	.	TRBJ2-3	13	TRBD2	CSVLAGARDTQYF	TGCAGCGTCCTAGCGGGGGCGCGGGATACGCAGTATTTT
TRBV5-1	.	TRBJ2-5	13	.	CASSLVSGETQYF	TGCGCCAGCAGCTTGGTATCGGGAGAGACCCAGTACTTC
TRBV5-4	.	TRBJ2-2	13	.	CASIDLNTGELFF	TGTGCCAGCATCGATCTGAACACCGGGGAGCTGTTTTTT
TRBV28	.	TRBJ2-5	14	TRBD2	CASRGGGQGETQYF	TGTGCCAGCAGAGGCGGGGGGCAGGGAGAGACCCAGTACTTC
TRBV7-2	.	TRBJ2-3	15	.	CASSLAGIATDTQYF	TGTGCCAGCAGCTTAGCTGGGATAGCGACAGATACGCAGTATTTT
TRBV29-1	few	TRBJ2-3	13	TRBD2	CSVASGRGYTQYF	TGCAGCGTTGCTAGCGGGAGAGGGTATACGCAGTATTTT
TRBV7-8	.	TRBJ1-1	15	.	CASSYLRDVHMEAFF	TGTGCCAGCAGCTACCTCAGGGACGTACACATGGAAGCTTTCTTT
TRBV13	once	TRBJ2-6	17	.	CASRYQGSQAGANVLTF	TGTGCCAGCAGATATCAGGGTAGTCAGGCTGGGGCCAACGTCCTGACTTTC
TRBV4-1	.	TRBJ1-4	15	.	CASSQRTTTNEKLFF	TGCGCCAGCAGCCAAAGAACGACAACTAATGAAAAACTGTTTTTT
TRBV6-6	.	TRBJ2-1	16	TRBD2	CASTLIGGGSYNEQFF	TGTGCCAGCACCTTGATTGGCGGGGGATCCTACAATGAGCAGTTCTTC
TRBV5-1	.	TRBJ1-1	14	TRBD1	CASGRDRANTEAFF	TGCGCCAGCGGCCGGGACAGGGCCAACACTGAAGCTTTCTTT
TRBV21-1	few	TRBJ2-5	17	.	CASIPRDRGPFVETQYF	TGTGCCAGCATCCCCCGTGACAGGGGCCCGTTTGTGGAGACCCAGTACTTC
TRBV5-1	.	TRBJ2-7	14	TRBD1	CASRTGTGLYEQYF	TGCGCCAGCAGGACCGGGACAGGCCTCTACGAGCAGTACTTC
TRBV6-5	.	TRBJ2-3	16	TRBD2	CASSYLLAGGTDTQYF	TGTGCCAGCAGTTACCTCCTAGCGGGAGGCACAGATACGCAGTATTTT
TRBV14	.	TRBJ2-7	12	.	CASSQVGGEQYF	TGTGCCAGCAGCCAAGTAGGAGGCGAGCAGTACTTC
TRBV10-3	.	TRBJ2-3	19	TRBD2	CATNLGQRLAGASTDTQYF	TGTGCCACCAACCTGGGACAGAGACTAGCGGGAGCCTCCACAGATACGCAGTATTTT
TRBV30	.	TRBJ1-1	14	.	CAWSVPNLNTEAFF	TGTGCCTGGAGTGTACCCAATCTGAACACTGAAGCTTTCTTT
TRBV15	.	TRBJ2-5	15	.	CATSRSRDSEETQYF	TGTGCCACCAGCAGATCACGGGACTCCGAAGAGACCCAGTACTTC
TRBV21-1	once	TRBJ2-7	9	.	CASSQKRYF	TGTGCCAGCAGCCAGAAGCGGTACTTC